A few counts support the clone carrying this T cell receptor beta chain. What it binds is unknown. The data were obtained in a study of T cells after yellow fever vaccination. Study-level points and caveats: Clonotypes shared by both compartments, CD4 and CD8, made up a small share. Abundant bulk-population clonotypes could contaminate the FACS-sorted repertoires. It was the secondary response that reached its peak faster, day 5 versus 15, but it was weaker. Clones from primary vaccination mostly reappeared after the booster (approximately 96% CD4, over 85% CD8).

TCRdb re-called the 5' RACE reads with MiXCR, one entry per CDR3 protein. The sample includes a few hundred thousand distinct CDR3 sequences, roughly a sixth of them seen just once. Specimen: PBMCs, collected before the yellow fever booster vaccination. The TCR originated in a man between 18 and 29 years old who received the YFV17D yellow fever vaccine.

CDR3 sequence (DNA): TGTGCCAGCAGCTCTAACTCAGGGATTCCAGCTTTCTTT. Its translation is CASSSNSGIPAFF. The chain carries TRBV7-9 and TRBJ1-1, with D possibly being TRBD1 (5 bases). CDR3 size: 13 residues. Per germline, CDR1 SEHNR and CDR2 FQNEAQ (reference sequence). V was trimmed by 4 bases and J by 10 bases, leaving 16 bases between them.